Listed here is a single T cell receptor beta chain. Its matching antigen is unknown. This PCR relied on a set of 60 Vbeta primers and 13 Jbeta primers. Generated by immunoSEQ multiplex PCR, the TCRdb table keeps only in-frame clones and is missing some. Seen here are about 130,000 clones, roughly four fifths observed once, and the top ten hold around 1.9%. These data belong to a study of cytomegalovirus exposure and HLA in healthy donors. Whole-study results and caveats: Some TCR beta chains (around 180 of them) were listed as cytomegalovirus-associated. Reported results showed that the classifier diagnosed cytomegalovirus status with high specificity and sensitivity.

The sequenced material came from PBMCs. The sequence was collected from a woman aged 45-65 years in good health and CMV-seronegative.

The CDR3, as DNA: TGTGCCAGTAGTATCGGCGACACGATCCAAGAGACCCAGTACTTC. This gives the protein CASSIGDTIQETQYF. The chain is built from TRBV19 and TRBJ2-5; D unresolved. The CDR3 contains 15 residues. Between the trimmed V and J ends, which lost 3 bases and 1 base, there was a span of 12 bases. The germline V gene encodes CDR1 LNHDA and CDR2 SQIVND (reference sequence).